A single TCR beta chain is shown here with its context. Its antigen is currently unknown. Germline DNA was also extracted, and blood RNA derived from unsorted whole blood. The entry originates in a study of tumor-infiltrating lymphocytes in primary liver carcinoma. Study as a whole: The tumors, T1-T3 N0M0 lesions, were 4.2 to 10 cm across. Study outcomes and limitations: Bulk samples went unsorted, so CD4+ and CD8+ repertoires were not compared.

Total RNA (around 0.45 ug) served as template for TCR beta cDNA synthesis primed by a constant-region primer. What produced the TCR beta libraries was three nested multiplex PCR rounds using slightly modified ARM-PCR. The first two PCR rounds used TRBV1-TRBV30 forward primers with a C-beta reverse primer, 9 to 10 cycles each. TCRdb re-analysed the multiplex PCR reads in MiXCR, keeping a single row per CDR3 protein. In the table there are 300,000 to 350,000 distinct CDR3 sequences, about 50% of which are singletons. The germline CDR1 and CDR2 sequences are SGHVS and FQNEAQ. CDR3 size: 17 residues. With 3 bases clipped from V and 3 bases from J, the junction kept 12 bases outside the gene matches.

This clonotype was obtained from a woman aged 30 to 39 with primary liver carcinoma and hepatitis B virus infection. Sequenced: peripheral blood. The chain employs TRBV7-8 and TRBJ2-7; TRBD1 aligns across 9 bases. CDR3 protein: CASSFDRGGLYLYEQYF. The DNA of the CDR3 is TGTGCCAGCAGCTTCGACAGGGGGGGACTTTACCTCTACGAGCAGTACTTC. The full variable domain, rest sourced from reference TRBV7-8 and TRBJ2-7, is GAGVSQSPRYKVAKRGQDVALRCDPISGHVSLFWYQQALGQGPEFLTYFQNEAQLDKSGLPSDRFFAERPEGSVSTLKIQRTQQEDSAVYLCASSFDRGGLYLYEQYFGPGTRLTVT.